This TCR beta chain was sequenced during a study of T-cell reconstitution after alpha-beta-depleted transplantation in children (dated by TCRdb to 2016 to 2017). Regarding the study in general: The study quantitatively tracked T-cell immune reconstitution after TCRalphabeta/CD19-depleted allogeneic hematopoietic cell transplantation in children using TCR repertoire profiling. Points the paper makes about the study in general: About two months after transplant, the apparently early recovery of alphabetaT-cell counts reportedly depended on just several hundred clones that had expanded rapidly and came from non-depleted graft cells. In some patients, the high TCRbeta diversity seen at day 60 was put down to recipient T cells and intrathymic progenitors that had survived conditioning. Over the following months the frequencies of hyperexpanded clones went down, and after one year T-cell counts and TCRbeta diversity were mostly credited to newly produced T cells.

V loses 2 bases at its end and J loses 3 bases; junction bases beyond the gene matches: 9. The CDR3 has 19 amino acids, counting the end cysteine and phenylalanine. Only the CDR3 DNA stays, 57 bases, in frame from base 1. Per the germline V gene, SGHDT is the CDR1 and YYEEEE is the CDR2. Sample treatment or condition, as interpreted from the label and publication: allogeneic hematopoietic cell transplantation with graft depleted of TCRalphabeta T cells and CD19 B cells. Transplant recipients were children who received TCRalphabeta/CD19-depleted allogeneic hematopoietic cell grafts. Receptor amplification or capture employed PCR. The instrument was an Illumina HiSeq 2500. TCR libraries were prepared with molecular barcoding, using unique molecular identifiers to normalize TCRbeta repertoire quantification. TCRdb handled the public reads itself, with Q25 trimming in fastp and clone calling in MiXCR, and kept productive beta chains. One record per CDR3 amino acid sequence lists the most common genes and DNA. The sample contains almost 600,000 distinct CDR3 sequences, 27% of them found a single time. Approximately 33% of the sample is held by the ten biggest clonotypes.

In the case of this clonotype: The antigen this receptor binds is unknown. Nothing much larger sits one base from this clone, and base qualities are not available.

The sequence joins TRBV5-6 to TRBJ2-2, with 14 bases aligning to TRBD2. Sequences were derived from PBMCs, sampled before TCRalphabeta/CD19-depleted stem cell transplant. This receptor was obtained from a boy in the first two years of life with Wiskott-Aldrich syndrome, due to receive a stem cell transplant. The DNA sequence is given as TGTGCCAGCAGCTTTGGCACTGGGACTAGCGGGAGTGACACCGGGGAGCTGTTTTTT. Its translation reads: CASSFGTGTSGSDTGELFF.